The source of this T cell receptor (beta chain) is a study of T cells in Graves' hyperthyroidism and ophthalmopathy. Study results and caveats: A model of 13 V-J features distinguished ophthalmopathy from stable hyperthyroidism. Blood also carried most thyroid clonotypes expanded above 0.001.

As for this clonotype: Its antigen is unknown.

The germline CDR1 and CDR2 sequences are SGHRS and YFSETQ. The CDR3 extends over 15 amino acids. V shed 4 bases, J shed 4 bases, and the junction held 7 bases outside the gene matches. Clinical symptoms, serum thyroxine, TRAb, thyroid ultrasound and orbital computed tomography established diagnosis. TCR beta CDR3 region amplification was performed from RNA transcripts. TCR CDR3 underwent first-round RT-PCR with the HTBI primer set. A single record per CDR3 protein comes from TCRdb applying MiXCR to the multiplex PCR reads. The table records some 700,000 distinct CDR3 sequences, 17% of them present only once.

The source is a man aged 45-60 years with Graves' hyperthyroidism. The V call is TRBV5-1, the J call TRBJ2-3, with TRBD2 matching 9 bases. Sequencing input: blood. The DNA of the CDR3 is TGCGCCAGCAGCAATAGCGGGAGATTCTCAGATACGCAGTATTTT. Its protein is CASSNSGRFSDTQYF.